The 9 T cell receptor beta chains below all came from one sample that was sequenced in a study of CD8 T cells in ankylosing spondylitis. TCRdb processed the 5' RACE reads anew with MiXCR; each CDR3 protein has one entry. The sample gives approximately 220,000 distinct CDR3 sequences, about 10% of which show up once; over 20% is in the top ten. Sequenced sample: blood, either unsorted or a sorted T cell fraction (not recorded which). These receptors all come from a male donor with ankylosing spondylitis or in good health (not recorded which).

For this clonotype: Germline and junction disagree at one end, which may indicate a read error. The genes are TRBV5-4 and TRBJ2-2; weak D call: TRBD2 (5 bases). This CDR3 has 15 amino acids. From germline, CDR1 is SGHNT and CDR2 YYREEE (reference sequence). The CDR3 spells CASSFGLPNTGEQFF. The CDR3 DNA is TGTGCCAGCAGCTTCGGCCTACCCAACACCGGGGAGCAGTTTTTT.

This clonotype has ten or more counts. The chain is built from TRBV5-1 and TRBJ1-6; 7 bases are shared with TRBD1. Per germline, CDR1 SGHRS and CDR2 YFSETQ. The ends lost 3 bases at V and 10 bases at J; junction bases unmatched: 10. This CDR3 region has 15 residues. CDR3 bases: TGCGCCAGCAGCTCGGGAGGAGGGGGCTTCTCACCCCTCCACTTT. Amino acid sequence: CASSSGGGGFSPLHF.

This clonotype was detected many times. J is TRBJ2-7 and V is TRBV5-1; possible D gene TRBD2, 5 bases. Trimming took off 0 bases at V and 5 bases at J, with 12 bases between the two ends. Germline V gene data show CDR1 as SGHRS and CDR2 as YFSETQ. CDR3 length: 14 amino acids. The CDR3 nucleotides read TGCGCCAGCAGCTTGGAGGTGACTACCGACGAGCAGTACTTC. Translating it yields CASSLEVTTDEQYF. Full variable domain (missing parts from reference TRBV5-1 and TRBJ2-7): KAGVTQTPRYLIKTRGQQVTLSCSPISGHRSVSWYQQTPGQGLQFLFEYFSETQRNKGNFPGRFSGRQFSNSRSEMNVSTLELGDSALYLCASSLEVTTDEQYFGPGTRLTVT.

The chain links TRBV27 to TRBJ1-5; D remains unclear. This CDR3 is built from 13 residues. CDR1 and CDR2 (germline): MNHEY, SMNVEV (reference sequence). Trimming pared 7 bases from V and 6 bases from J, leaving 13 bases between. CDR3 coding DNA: TGTGCCAGCAAACGGGATCGGAGTCAGCCCCAGCATTTT. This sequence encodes CASKRDRSQPQHF.

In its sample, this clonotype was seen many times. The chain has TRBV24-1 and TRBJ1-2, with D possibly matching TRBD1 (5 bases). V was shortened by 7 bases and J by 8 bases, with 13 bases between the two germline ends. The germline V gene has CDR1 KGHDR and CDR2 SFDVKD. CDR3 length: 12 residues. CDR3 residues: CATRSGSHGYTF. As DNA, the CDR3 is TGTGCCACCAGATCAGGGTCTCACGGCTACACCTTC.

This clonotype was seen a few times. CDR3 region: CASSSSRGLRTSSYNEQFF. In nucleotides, the CDR3 is TGTGCCAGCAGCTCCTCTCGGGGGCTCCGGACCAGCTCCTACAATGAGCAGTTCTTC. This rearrangement joins TRBV5-4 to TRBJ2-1; D possibly matches TRBD1 or TRBD2 (6 bases each). The CDR3 has 19 amino acids. CDR1 is SGHNT, CDR2 YYREEE, per germline (reference sequence). The V gene lost 3 bases and the J gene lost 0 bases, with 22 bases spanning the gap.

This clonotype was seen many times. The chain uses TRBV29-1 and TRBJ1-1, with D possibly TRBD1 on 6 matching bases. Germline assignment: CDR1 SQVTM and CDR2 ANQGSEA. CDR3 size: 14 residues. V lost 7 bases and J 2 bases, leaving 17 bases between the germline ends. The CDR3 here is CSAGTGLRNTEAFF. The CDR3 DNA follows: TGCAGCGCCGGAACAGGGCTCCGAAACACTGAAGCTTTCTTT.

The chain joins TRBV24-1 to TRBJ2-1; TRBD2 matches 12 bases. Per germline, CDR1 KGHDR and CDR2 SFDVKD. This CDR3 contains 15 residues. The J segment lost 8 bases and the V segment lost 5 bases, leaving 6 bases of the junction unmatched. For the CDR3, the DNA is TGTGCCACCAGTGTACTAGCGGGGGGTGTGGATGAGCAGTTCTTC. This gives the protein CATSVLAGGVDEQFF.

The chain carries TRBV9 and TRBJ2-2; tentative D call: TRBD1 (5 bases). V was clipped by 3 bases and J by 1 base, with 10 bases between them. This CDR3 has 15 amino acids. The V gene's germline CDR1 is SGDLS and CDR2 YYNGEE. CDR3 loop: CASSAQTENTGELFF. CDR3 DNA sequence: TGTGCCAGCAGCGCCCAGACAGAGAACACCGGGGAGCTGTTTTTT.